A selection of T cell receptor beta chains follows, all from one sample in a study of blood T cell repertoires in COVID-19. Measured with immunoSEQ multiplex PCR; TCRdb has only the in-frame clones, and not every one. The sample contains more than 250,000 clones, over 75% of which appear only once. The sequenced sample consisted of PBMCs or T cells enriched from blood (not recorded which). Source of these receptors: a young woman who had recovered from COVID-19. The CDR3 runs from the conserved cysteine through the conserved F or W. D genes are given only for firm matches. Rows may omit the clone size; those that give it use once, few, many or a size class.

j_gene | v_gene | d_gene | abundance | CDR3aa | CDR3nt
TRBJ2-7 | TRBV7-3 | - | - | CASSPQSGYGEQYF | TGTGCCAGCAGTCCCCAAAGCGGGTATGGCGAGCAGTACTTC
TRBJ2-2 | TRBV5-6 | TRBD1 | - | CASIPTGGAGELFF | TGTGCCAGCATCCCGACAGGGGGGGCCGGGGAGCTGTTTTTT
TRBJ1-2 | TRBV19 | TRBD1 | - | CASSYQTGVTSGYTF | TGTGCCAGTAGTTACCAGACAGGGGTTACTAGCGGCTACACCTTC
TRBJ2-1 | TRBV2 | - | - | CASSPGKLAYNEQFF | TGTGCCAGCAGTCCCGGGAAGCTTGCCTACAATGAGCAGTTCTTC
TRBJ1-4 | TRBV4-1 | TRBD1 | once | CASSQASNRGGEKLFF | TGCGCCAGCAGCCAAGCCTCTAACAGGGGCGGGGAAAAACTGTTTTTT
TRBJ1-5 | TRBV7-2 | - | few | CASSLGTGDQPQHF | TGTGCCAGCAGCTTAGGTACAGGCGATCAGCCCCAGCATTTT
TRBJ1-5 | TRBV28 | TRBD1 | once | CASSKPRGHQPQHF | TGTGCCAGCAGTAAACCCAGGGGGCATCAGCCCCAGCATTTT
TRBJ2-3 | TRBV19 | TRBD2 | - | CASSMGGLAGRFTQYF | TGTGCCAGTAGTATGGGGGGGCTAGCGGGGCGTTTTACGCAGTATTTT
TRBJ2-1 | TRBV4-1 | - | - | CASSQEHHNEQFF | TGCGCCAGCAGCCAAGAACACCACAATGAGCAGTTCTTC
TRBJ1-3 | TRBV30 | - | few | CAWSGDLGRGNTIYF | TGTGCCTGGAGCGGGGACCTAGGGAGGGGAAACACCATATATTTT
TRBJ1-1 | TRBV7-8 | - | - | CASSPREDTEAFF | TGTGCCAGCAGCCCCAGGGAGGACACTGAAGCTTTCTTT
TRBJ1-1 | TRBV4-2 | - | - | CASSQGWGGGEAFF | TGTGCCAGCAGCCAAGGATGGGGGGGCGGTGAAGCTTTCTTT
TRBJ2-5 | TRBV5-1 | TRBD1 | once | CASSRMVTGTGRFETQYF | TGCGCCAGCAGCCGAATGGTGACGGGGACAGGGCGGTTCGAGACCCAGTACTTC
TRBJ2-1 | TRBV18 | - | - | CASSAGSSYNEQFF | TGTGCCAGCTCAGCGGGGTCTTCATACAATGAGCAGTTCTTC
TRBJ2-5 | TRBV19 | TRBD2 | - | CASSRGWTSGGEVETQYF | TGTGCCAGTAGTCGAGGTTGGACTAGCGGGGGGGAGGTAGAGACCCAGTACTTC
TRBJ1-1 | TRBV18 | TRBD1 | once | CASSLGTGGHMNTEAFF | TGTGCCAGCTCACTGGGGACAGGGGGCCACATGAACACTGAAGCTTTCTTT
TRBJ2-7 | TRBV28 | TRBD1 | once | CATSGTGTGRYEQYF | TGTGCCACCTCCGGCACCGGGACAGGGCGGTACGAGCAGTACTTC
TRBJ1-1 | TRBV18 | - | once | CASSPRGRERGTEAFF | TGTGCCAGCTCACCCCGGGGAAGGGAGCGAGGGACTGAAGCTTTCTTT
TRBJ2-4 | TRBV30 | - | - | CASQWAGAKNIQYF | TGTGCCTCCCAATGGGCGGGAGCCAAAAACATTCAGTACTTC
TRBJ1-2 | TRBV9 | - | - | CASSVGAGSSYGYTF | TGTGCCAGCAGCGTGGGGGCAGGATCCTCCTATGGCTACACCTTC
TRBJ2-2 | TRBV27 | TRBD2 | - | CASGPLTSGRGSGELFF | TGTGCCAGCGGTCCTCTGACTAGCGGGAGAGGGTCCGGGGAGCTGTTTTTT
TRBJ1-2 | TRBV7-3 | - | - | CASSLNPAGAGYGYTF | TGTGCCAGCAGCTTAAACCCGGCGGGAGCGGGCTATGGCTACACCTTC
TRBJ2-2 | TRBV5-5 | - | few | CASTRHPNTGELFF | TGTGCCAGCACCAGACACCCGAACACCGGGGAGCTGTTTTTT
TRBJ2-5 | TRBV7-9 | - | - | CASSLAAAFGETQYF | TGTGCCAGCAGCTTAGCGGCGGCGTTCGGGGAGACCCAGTACTTC
TRBJ1-2 | TRBV28 | TRBD1 | - | CASSPGTGGVYGYTF | TGTGCCAGCAGCCCGGGGACAGGGGGCGTCTATGGCTACACCTTC
TRBJ1-2 | TRBV19 | - | - | CASSIVAGDYGYTF | TGTGCCAGTAGTATCGTGGCAGGGGACTATGGCTACACCTTC
TRBJ1-5 | TRBV27 | TRBD1 | - | CASRGQGSNQPQHF | TGTGCCAGCAGGGGACAGGGGAGCAATCAGCCCCAGCATTTT
TRBJ2-2 | TRBV3-1/TRBV3-2 | TRBD1 | - | CASSQDWDRGNTGELFF | TGTGCCAGCAGCCAAGATTGGGACAGGGGAAACACCGGGGAGCTGTTTTTT
TRBJ1-1 | TRBV7-3 | - | - | CASSLKRRGRNTEAFF | TGTGCCAGCAGCTTAAAGCGTCGGGGGAGGAACACTGAAGCTTTCTTT
TRBJ1-6 | TRBV7-9 | - | - | CASSLQQFDSPLHF | TGTGCCAGCAGCTTACAACAGTTTGATTCACCCCTCCACTTT
TRBJ2-5 | TRBV6-5 | - | - | CASSYSGGGNQETQYF | TGTGCCAGCAGTTACTCTGGGGGGGGCAACCAAGAGACCCAGTACTTC
TRBJ1-1 | TRBV13 | TRBD1 | - | CASSTGQGDTEAFF | TGTGCCAGCAGCACGGGACAGGGGGACACTGAAGCTTTCTTT
TRBJ1-2 | TRBV16 | TRBD1 | - | CASSRTGNYGYTF | TGTGCCAGCAGCCGGACAGGGAACTATGGCTACACCTTC
TRBJ2-2 | TRBV12-3/TRBV12-4 | - | - | CASSPEAGELFF | TGTGCCAGCAGTCCGGAGGCCGGGGAGCTGTTTTTT
TRBJ1-2 | TRBV24-1 | TRBD1 | - | CATSDDREAYGYTF | TGTGCCACCAGTGATGACAGGGAAGCCTATGGCTACACCTTC
TRBJ1-1 | TRBV5-1 | - | once | CASSWRTDNTEAFF | TGCGCCAGCAGTTGGAGGACAGATAACACTGAAGCTTTCTTT
TRBJ1-3 | TRBV6-1 | - | - | CASSERYGDSGNTIYF | TGTGCCAGCAGTGAACGGTACGGGGACTCTGGAAACACCATATATTTT
TRBJ2-2 | TRBV7-9 | - | - | CASSLARVRTGELFF | TGTGCCAGCAGCTTAGCGCGGGTACGCACCGGGGAGCTGTTTTTT
TRBJ1-1 | TRBV27 | TRBD1 | - | CASSLRSGGWTEAFF | TGTGCCAGCAGTTTACGGTCAGGGGGCTGGACTGAAGCTTTCTTT
TRBJ1-2 | TRBV14 | TRBD1 | - | CASSPRQGHNYGYTF | TGTGCCAGCAGCCCCCGACAGGGACACAACTATGGCTACACCTTC
TRBJ2-5 | TRBV9 | TRBD2 | - | CASSQAGAPQYF | TGTGCCAGCAGTCAAGCGGGAGCCCCTCAGTACTTC
TRBJ2-3 | TRBV27 | TRBD2 | - | CASSFLSTAGNTDTQYF | TGTGCCAGCAGTTTCTTGAGTACAGCGGGAAATACAGATACGCAGTATTTT
TRBJ2-1 | TRBV7-3 | TRBD2 | few | CASSRGRTSNEQFF | TGTGCCAGCAGCCGGGGCAGGACTAGCAATGAGCAGTTCTTC
TRBJ1-2 | TRBV10-3 | TRBD1 | - | CAISEDREVGYTF | TGTGCCATCAGTGAGGACAGGGAGGTCGGCTACACCTTC
TRBJ2-4 | TRBV30 | TRBD1 | - | CAWSGTGWENIQYF | TGTGCCTGGAGTGGGACAGGGTGGGAAAACATTCAGTACTTC
TRBJ2-5 | TRBV19 | TRBD1 | - | CASSILGQQETQYF | TGTGCCAGTAGCATACTGGGACAGCAAGAGACCCAGTACTTC
TRBJ2-7 | TRBV2 | - | few | CASSEALAGLGSYEQYF | TGTGCCAGCAGTGAAGCGCTTGCAGGCCTTGGCTCCTACGAGCAGTACTTC
TRBJ1-2 | TRBV7-9 | - | once | CASSAMTGYYGYTF | TGTGCCAGCAGCGCAATGACAGGCTATTATGGCTACACCTTC
TRBJ1-1 | TRBV24-1 | - | - | CATSDLAGEAFF | TGTGCCACCAGTGATTTGGCAGGCGAAGCTTTCTTT
TRBJ1-1 | TRBV2 | - | - | CASSVQGSTEAFF | TGTGCCAGCAGTGTTCAGGGGTCCACTGAAGCTTTCTTT
TRBJ1-3 | TRBV30 | - | - | CAWSRQLHSGNTIYF | TGTGCCTGGAGTAGACAGTTACACTCTGGAAACACCATATATTTT
TRBJ2-1 | TRBV3-1/TRBV3-2 | - | - | CASSQDQGLNEQFF | TGTGCCAGCAGCCAAGATCAGGGTCTCAATGAGCAGTTCTTC
TRBJ1-1 | TRBV7-9 | TRBD1 | - | CASSSLDRGRDEAFF | TGTGCCAGCAGCTCGCTGGACAGGGGGCGGGATGAAGCTTTCTTT
TRBJ2-2 | TRBV23-1 | TRBD2 | - | CAKPSRIEGTIHTGELFF | TGCGCTAAGCCCAGCCGAATCGAGGGGACTATACACACCGGGGAGCTGTTTTTT
TRBJ2-5 | TRBV4-1 | TRBD2 | - | CASSQDRSMPVLAGDETQYF | TGCGCCAGCAGCCAAGATCGAAGTATGCCCGTACTAGCGGGAGATGAGACCCAGTACTTC
TRBJ2-2 | TRBV24-1 | TRBD2 | - | CATSVSGGAGGELFF | TGTGCCACCAGTGTAAGCGGGGGGGCCGGCGGGGAGCTGTTTTTT
TRBJ2-3 | TRBV2 | - | - | CASSEAGSTDTQYF | TGTGCCAGCAGTGAGGCGGGTAGCACAGATACGCAGTATTTT